Included here is one TCR beta chain sequence, with context. Its target is unknown. V lost 5 bases, J lost 10 bases, and 13 bases stayed unmatched. Germline CDR1 is LNHDA and CDR2 is SQIVND (reference sequence). The CDR3 spans 17 residues. This table comes from immunoSEQ multiplex PCR, and its TCRdb copy is limited to in-frame clones, with some not included. The table lists roughly 35,000 clones, around nine tenths of them singletons. This sample was included in a study of regulatory dendritic cells for organ transplantation. Study-level findings and limits: Memory CD8+ clonal expansion seemed more limited with regulatory than mature dendritic cells. The authors noted considerable between-person heterogeneity in alloreactive memory CD8+ cells.

Sequenced material: naive CD4+ T cells from blood. Indicated subset: CD45RA+ naive T cells. The rearrangement uses TRBV19 and TRBJ2-1; TRBD2 matches at 14 bases. This receptor was identified in a human donor in good health. Here the CDR3 reads CASSSSSGTSGSSEQFF. The CDR3, as DNA: TGTGCCAGTAGTTCCAGTTCTGGGACTAGCGGGAGTTCGGAGCAGTTCTTC.